A single TCR beta chain is shown here with its context. The data derive from a study of T cell changes during pregnancy in multiple sclerosis. Assay: immunoSEQ multiplex PCR; the TCRdb copy retains only in-frame clones and omits some. The repertoire has 65,000 to 75,000 clones, 80% to 95% of them found once; the top ten carry 3.5% to 4.5%. Unmatched junction bases numbered 8, after V lost 5 bases and J lost 5 bases. There are 15 residues in the CDR3. CDR1 is MDHEN and CDR2 is SYDVKM in the germline V gene. This clonotype was sampled from a female donor in good health, enrolled as a control in a pregnancy study. The chain is built from TRBV28 and TRBJ2-3; 9 bases are a match to TRBD2. Source: peripheral blood, taken after pregnancy. Here the CDR3 reads CASSPPSGVGDTQYF. The CDR3 nucleotides read TGTGCCAGCAGTCCCCCTAGCGGGGTAGGAGATACGCAGTATTTT.